Listed here is a single TCR beta chain. Some clones are missing from TCRdb's copy, which holds only in-frame ones; the method was immunoSEQ multiplex PCR. The sample lists 200,000 to 250,000 clones; roughly 86% were seen once. The data originate from a study of blood T cell repertoires in COVID-19. Study-level information: The analysed material was cDNA or gDNA that came from T cells, B-cell-depleted T cells, or PBMCs.

CDR3 length: 14 residues. Germline-derived CDR1 and CDR2 are SNHLY and FYNNEI. The germline V and J ends were trimmed by 2 bases and 1 base, with 8 bases remaining between them. This receptor was obtained from a woman between 50 and 59 years old with COVID-19, enrolled during active disease. What was sequenced was peripheral blood. The chain employs TRBV2 and TRBJ1-1; D is unresolved. For the CDR3, the DNA is TGTGCCAGCAGTGAAACCAACGGGAACACTGAAGCTTTCTTT. Protein product: CASSETNGNTEAFF. The whole variable domain, remainder taken from reference TRBV2 and TRBJ1-1, is EPEVTQTPSHQVTQMGQEVILRCVPISNHLYFYWYRQILGQKVEFLVSFYNNEISEKSEIFDDQFSVERPDGSNFTLKIRSTKLEDSAMYFCASSETNGNTEAFFGQGTRLTVV.